The 19 T cell receptor beta chains reported below all come from one sample, sequenced in a study of blood T cell repertoires in COVID-19. Measured with immunoSEQ multiplex PCR; TCRdb has only the in-frame clones, and not every one. The sample contains hundreds of thousands of clones, around 91% of which appear only once. Sequencing was performed on PBMCs or T cells enriched from blood (not recorded which). The origin of the receptors is a young woman who had recovered from COVID-19.

This chain links TRBV25-1 with TRBJ2-5, with D perhaps TRBD1 (5 bases). The germline V and J ends were trimmed by 4 bases and 4 bases, with 10 bases remaining between them. The germline CDR1 and CDR2 sequences are MGHDK and SYGVNS. CDR3 length equals 13 residues. As DNA, the CDR3 is TGTGCCAGCAGTGCGGCAGGGTCAGAGACCCAGTACTTC. Protein sequence: CASSAAGSETQYF.

This chain uses TRBV13 with TRBJ2-3; TRBD1 matches 8 bases. The CDR3 sequence is 14 residues long. J lost 5 bases, V lost 5 bases, and 6 bases had no gene match. Germline V CDR1 and CDR2: PRHDT, FYEKMQ (reference sequence). Here the CDR3 DNA reads TGTGCCAGCAGCGTCGGACAGGGAAGAGATACGCAGTATTTT. Residues: CASSVGQGRDTQYF. The full variable domain, completed using reference TRBV13 and TRBJ2-3, is AAGVIQSPRHLIKEKRETATLKCYPIPRHDTVYWYQQGPGQDPQFLISFYEKMQSDKGSIPDRFSAQQFSDYHSELNMSSLELGDSALYFCASSVGQGRDTQYFGPGTRLTVL.

Comments on this clone: Additional DNA sequences in this sample encode the identical CDR3. The V and J genes are TRBV19 and TRBJ1-1; TRBD1 agrees at 10 bases. The CDR3 spans 13 residues. CDR1 and CDR2 (germline): LNHDA, SQIVND (reference sequence). The junction had 2 bases not matched to a gene; V was cut back by 9 bases and J by 1 base. CDR3 sequence (DNA): TGTGCCAGCAGGGACAGGGGGAACACTGAAGCTTTCTTT. This sequence encodes CASRDRGNTEAFF. Supplemented by reference TRBV19 and TRBJ1-1, the full variable domain reads DGGITQSPKYLFRKEGQNVTLSCEQNLNHDAMYWYRQDPGQGLRLIYYSQIVNDFQKGDIAEGYSVSREKKESFPLTVTSAQKNPTAFYLCASRDRGNTEAFFGQGTRLTVV.

The V call is TRBV5-6, the J call TRBJ2-7; tentative D call: TRBD1 (5 bases). There are 14 residues in the CDR3. The V end lost 3 bases, the J end lost 6 bases, and 16 bases lay between the germline ends. From germline, CDR1 is SGHDT and CDR2 YYEEEE. Here the CDR3 DNA reads TGTGCCAGCAGCTGGGGCAGCACCCTGCGCGAGCAGTACTTC. It translates to CASSWGSTLREQYF. Full variable domain (rest looked up from reference TRBV5-6 and TRBJ2-7): DAGVTQSPTHLIKTRGQQVTLRCSPKSGHDTVSWYQQALGQGPQFIFQYYEEEERQRGNFPDRFSGHQFPNYSSELNVNALLLGDSALYLCASSWGSTLREQYFGPGTRLTVT.

As DNA, the CDR3 is TGTGCCAGCAGTACGGGTAGCAATCAGCCCCAGCATTTT. Translation gives CASSTGSNQPQHF. This chain uses TRBV6-4 with TRBJ1-5; D is unclear. The ends were cut back, 5 bases at V and 0 bases at J, with 5 bases in the middle. The CDR3 is made up of 13 amino acids. In germline, CDR1 is MRHNA, CDR2 SNTAGT.

The J gene is TRBJ1-1, the V gene TRBV2; TRBD1 aligns across 9 bases. The CDR3 covers 15 residues. Trimming took 6 bases from V and 3 from J; bases not matched to a gene: 8. From germline, CDR1 is SNHLY and CDR2 FYNNEI. The CDR3: CASSLGQGIDTEAFF. In DNA form, the CDR3 reads TGTGCCAGCAGCCTGGGACAGGGAATAGACACTGAAGCTTTCTTT.

This clone showed up just a few times. V usage is TRBV30 and J usage is TRBJ1-5; no clear D. V was cut by 2 bases and J by 0 bases, with 11 bases left in between. CDR1 is GTSNPN, CDR2 SVGIG, per germline (reference sequence). This CDR3 region has 15 residues. The CDR3 sequence: CAWSFGPLSNQPQHF. The CDR3 DNA is TGTGCCTGGAGTTTCGGTCCTCTTAGCAATCAGCCCCAGCATTTT.

The rearrangement links TRBV10-3 to TRBJ2-2; TRBD1 agrees at 9 bases. V shed 6 bases, J shed 2 bases, and the junction held 4 bases outside the gene matches. Looked up from germline, CDR1 is ENHRY and CDR2 is SYGVKD. CDR3 length equals 15 residues. The chain's CDR3 is CAISGDRANTGELFF. DNA for the CDR3: TGTGCCATCAGCGGGGACAGGGCCAACACCGGGGAGCTGTTTTTT.

The chain links TRBV19 to TRBJ1-5; 7 bases are a match to TRBD1. Losses at the gene ends were 6 bases for V and 5 bases for J; bases not matched to a gene: 16. Germline CDR1 is LNHDA and CDR2 is SQIVND (reference sequence). This CDR3 region has 17 residues. The CDR3 DNA is TGTGCCAGTAGAACAGGGGTCTTATCGGGTACGGATCAGCCCCAGCATTTT. Its translation: CASRTGVLSGTDQPQHF.

V is TRBV5-1 and J is TRBJ2-5; TRBD2 matches 7 bases. Trimming removed 7 bases from V and 5 bases from J; junction bases left unmatched: 11. The germline CDR1 and CDR2 sequences are SGHRS and YFSETQ. This CDR3 has 14 residues. The CDR3 protein is CASRVSAREETQYF. The CDR3 nucleotides read TGCGCCAGCCGCGTGAGCGCGCGGGAGGAGACCCAGTACTTC. Variable domain in full (rest from reference TRBV5-1 and TRBJ2-5): KAGVTQTPRYLIKTRGQQVTLSCSPISGHRSVSWYQQTPGQGLQFLFEYFSETQRNKGNFPGRFSGRQFSNSRSEMNVSTLELGDSALYLCASRVSAREETQYFGPGTRLLVL.

In its sample, this clone was seen once. The gene calls are TRBV5-1 and TRBJ1-1; D is unclear. Trimming stripped 0 bases from V and 4 bases from J, with 10 bases between. Germline assignment: CDR1 SGHRS and CDR2 YFSETQ. The CDR3 runs 14 residues. The CDR3 protein is CASSLDWEATEAFF. In DNA form, the CDR3 reads TGCGCCAGCAGCTTGGATTGGGAGGCCACTGAAGCTTTCTTT.

The V and J genes are TRBV5-1 and TRBJ1-1; weak D call: TRBD1 (5 bases). V was cut by 0 bases and J by 1 base, with 7 bases left in between. This CDR3 has 14 residues. From germline, CDR1 is SGHRS and CDR2 YFSETQ. The CDR3 bases are TGCGCCAGCAGCTTGGGACAGTCGAACACTGAAGCTTTCTTT. Residues: CASSLGQSNTEAFF.

This chain connects TRBV6-5 to TRBJ1-2; 8 positions match TRBD1. The germline CDR1 and CDR2 sequences are MNHEY and SVGAGI. Losses at the gene ends were 7 bases for V and 5 bases for J; bases not matched to a gene: 6. The CDR3 loop spans 13 amino acids. CDR3 coding DNA: TGTGCCAGCAACCTCGGACAGGGTTATGGCTACACCTTC. Protein product: CASNLGQGYGYTF.

The V call is TRBV10-3, the J call TRBJ1-2; 9 bases are a match to TRBD1. There are 16 residues in the CDR3. Trimming cost V 3 bases and J 6 bases; bases outside gene matches: 11. Per germline, CDR1 ENHRY and CDR2 SYGVKD. The DNA for the CDR3 is TGTGCCATCAGTGAATTCAGCTCGGGACAGGGCCATGGCTACACCTTC. Its translation is CAISEFSSGQGHGYTF.

The chain combines TRBV29-1 with TRBJ1-2; 7 nucleotides line up with TRBD1. J was trimmed by 5 bases and V by 6 bases; bases with no gene match: 15. The CDR3 is 15 amino acids. Germline V gene sequence: CDR1 SQVTM, CDR2 ANQGSEA. In nucleotides, the CDR3 is TGCAGCGTGGAAATGGACAGGCATTCGGGTTATGGCTACACCTTC. As protein: CSVEMDRHSGYGYTF.

This chain uses TRBV7-9 with TRBJ1-6; tentative D call: TRBD1 (6 bases). This CDR3 spans 14 amino acids. V lost 5 bases and J 5 bases, leaving 10 bases between the germline ends. Germline CDR1 and CDR2: SEHNR and FQNEAQ (reference sequence). CDR3 residues: CASSPDRDNSPLHF. The CDR3 DNA sequence: TGTGCCAGCAGCCCGGACAGAGATAATTCACCCCTCCACTTT.

V is TRBV5-1 and J is TRBJ2-1; perhaps TRBD1 as D (6 bases). Germline V lookup: CDR1 SGHRS, CDR2 YFSETQ. The CDR3 loop spans 16 amino acids. The V gene lost 2 bases and the J gene lost 6 bases, with 18 bases spanning the gap. DNA for the CDR3: TGCGCCAGCAGCTTCCCAACGGGACACCCACCCAATGAGCAGTTCTTC. It specifies CASSFPTGHPPNEQFF.

The chain recombines TRBV12-3 or TRBV12-4 with TRBJ2-7, with D hard to call. Trimming removed 2 bases at V and 2 bases at J, with 7 bases between. The CDR3 is 13 residues long. The CDR3 DNA is TGTGCCAGCAGTTTAACTGGTACCTACGAGCAGTACTTC. It translates to CASSLTGTYEQYF.

The chain couples TRBV7-9 to TRBJ2-3; D is possibly TRBD1 (5 bases). The V gene lost 1 base and the J gene lost 7 bases, with 12 bases spanning the gap. This CDR3 is built from 14 residues. From germline, CDR1 is SEHNR and CDR2 FQNEAQ (reference sequence). The CDR3 nucleotides read TGTGCCAGCAGCTTAGGTGGGTGGACAAATACGCAGTATTTT. Translating gives CASSLGGWTNTQYF.